This TCR beta chain comes out of a study of OX40 agonist ivuxolimab in advanced cancers. The protocol was immunoSEQ multiplex PCR, while the TCRdb copy is restricted to in-frame clones and leaves out a portion. The sample comprises about 50,000 clones, roughly nine tenths of which are singletons, and about 0.77% rests with the top ten. Germline values: CDR1 GTSNPN, CDR2 SVGIG (reference sequence). This CDR3 is built from 13 residues. V was clipped by 4 bases and J by 7 bases; unmatched bases: 9. The specimen comprised CD4+ or CD8+ T cells sorted from blood, sampled in a trial of the OX40 agonist ivuxolimab. This chain links TRBV30 with TRBJ2-7, with TRBD2 matching over 8 bases. The TCR originated in an adult with an advanced solid tumor such as melanoma, head and neck, liver or kidney cancer. The CDR3: CAWTETGGGEQYF. CDR3 in DNA: TGTGCCTGGACCGAAACGGGGGGGGGTGAGCAGTACTTC.